This is a list of T cell receptor beta chains from one sample in a study of T cells in Graves' hyperthyroidism and ophthalmopathy. TCRdb used MiXCR to reprocess the multiplex PCR reads, holding one entry per CDR3 protein. The table shows approximately 510,000 distinct CDR3 sequences, with 20% to 25% occurring only once. The material sequenced was blood. The receptors originated from a man aged 18 to 29 with Graves' hyperthyroidism. The CDR3 runs from the conserved cysteine through the conserved F or W. D genes are given only for firm matches. Some rows have no size entry. The others give once, few or many, or a class for an expanded clone.

D,V,J,size,CDR3,DNA
-,TRBV12-3/TRBV12-4,TRBJ1-2,many,CASTRDRTYGYTF,TGTGCCAGCACTCGGGATCGGACGTATGGCTACACCTTC
-,TRBV12-3/TRBV12-4,TRBJ1-2,once,CASTYSGTSYGYTF,TGTGCCAGCACCTACTCCGGGACCTCCTATGGCTACACCTTC
TRBD2,TRBV2,TRBJ2-2,many,CASSSPGLAYGELFF,TGTGCCAGCAGTTCCCCGGGACTAGCGTACGGGGAGCTGTTTTTT
TRBD1,TRBV28,TRBJ2-5,many,CASSPETGGAKTQYF,TGTGCCAGCAGTCCCGAGACAGGGGGCGCAAAGACCCAGTACTTC
-,TRBV6-1,TRBJ2-7,many,CASSPPGQIYEQYF,TGTGCCAGCAGTCCCCCCGGACAGATCTACGAGCAGTACTTC
-,TRBV25-1,TRBJ2-7,many,CASSKYEGLDEQYF,TGTGCCAGCAGTAAGTATGAGGGCCTCGACGAGCAGTACTTC
-,TRBV12-3/TRBV12-4,TRBJ1-1,few,CASSVGPPGRLGLEAFF,TGTGCCAGCAGTGTAGGTCCCCCTGGCCGATTGGGGTTGGAAGCTTTCTTT
-,TRBV24-1,TRBJ2-5,few,CATSDFAETQYF,TGTGCCACCAGTGATTTCGCCGAGACCCAGTACTTC
-,TRBV27,TRBJ1-2,many,CASRGRATDGYTF,TGTGCCAGCAGGGGGAGGGCAACCGATGGCTACACCTTC
TRBD2,TRBV7-3,TRBJ2-5,-,CASSKSWGGQETQYF,TGTGCCAGCAGCAAGAGCTGGGGGGGGCAAGAGACCCAGTACTTC
-,TRBV6-1,TRBJ1-1,-,CASTGTLSTGAFF,TGTGCCAGCACCGGGACCCTGAGCACTGGAGCTTTCTTT
-,TRBV30,TRBJ1-2,many,CAWSGSTQAYGYTF,TGTGCCTGGAGCGGTTCTACCCAGGCCTATGGCTACACCTTC
-,TRBV27,TRBJ2-2,many,CASSLSRRVKNTGELFF,TGTGCCAGCAGTTTATCGAGGCGGGTTAAAAACACCGGGGAGCTGTTTTTT
-,TRBV27,TRBJ2-7,many,CASSLQGRLYEQYF,TGTGCCAGCAGTTTACAGGGGCGCCTATACGAGCAGTACTTC
-,TRBV27,TRBJ2-4,many,CASRPSTGNIQYF,TGTGCCAGCAGGCCTTCTACAGGGAACATTCAGTACTTC
-,TRBV6-1,TRBJ1-2,many,CASSQTSLYGYTF,TGTGCCAGCAGTCAAACAAGTCTCTATGGCTACACCTTC
TRBD1,TRBV12-3/TRBV12-4,TRBJ1-1,many,CASSPRQGASTEAFF,TGTGCCAGCAGTCCCCGACAGGGGGCCAGCACTGAAGCTTTCTTT
-,TRBV18,TRBJ1-1,many,CASSPRTPNTEAFF,TGTGCCAGCTCCCCCCGGACTCCTAACACTGAAGCTTTCTTT
-,TRBV7-9,TRBJ2-7,-,CASSLEGHGAEQYF,TGTGCCAGCAGCTTAGAGGGGCACGGCGCCGAGCAGTACTTC
TRBD1,TRBV2,TRBJ2-7,many,CASQTAGTVSYEQYF,TGTGCCAGCCAAACTGCCGGGACAGTGAGCTACGAGCAGTACTTC
-,TRBV14,TRBJ2-5,few,CASSRHTYQETQYF,TGTGCCAGCAGCCGACATACCTACCAAGAGACCCAGTACTTC
-,TRBV5-1,TRBJ1-2,many,CASSLDAAGYTF,TGCGCCAGCAGCTTGGATGCTGCTGGCTACACCTTC
TRBD1,TRBV6-2/TRBV6-3,TRBJ1-5,-,CASSFNLGTASNQPQHF,TGTGCCAGCAGTTTTAATTTAGGGACAGCGAGCAATCAGCCCCAGCATTTT
TRBD1,TRBV27,TRBJ1-1,many,CASSSSDRADTEAFF,TGTGCCAGCAGTTCGTCTGACAGGGCGGACACTGAAGCTTTCTTT
TRBD1,TRBV3-1,TRBJ1-5,-,CASSQGTGDNQPQHF,TGTGCCAGCAGCCAAGGCACAGGGGACAATCAGCCCCAGCATTTT
TRBD1,TRBV28,TRBJ2-5,few,CASSTTGEAETQYF,TGTGCCAGCAGTACAACAGGGGAAGCAGAGACCCAGTACTTC
-,TRBV30,TRBJ2-7,many,CAWSRRHHRSGEQYF,TGTGCCTGGAGCCGCAGACACCATAGGTCGGGCGAGCAGTACTTC
-,TRBV28,TRBJ1-3,many,CASSLSRLMLVGNTIYF,TGTGCCAGCAGTTTATCCAGGCTCATGTTGGTCGGAAACACCATATATTTT
-,TRBV24-1,TRBJ1-1,-,CATSDNTEAFF,TGTGCCACCAGTGATAACACTGAAGCTTTCTTT
TRBD1,TRBV4-1,TRBJ2-5,few,CASSQRIPGQGDGVNQETQYF,TGCGCCAGCAGCCAACGGATCCCGGGACAGGGAGATGGTGTGAACCAAGAGACCCAGTACTTC
-,TRBV6-1,TRBJ1-3,many,CASSVSSSGNTIYF,TGTGCCAGCAGTGTGTCTTCCTCTGGAAACACCATATATTTT
TRBD1,TRBV9,TRBJ1-1,many,CASSARDRGGTEAFF,TGTGCCAGCAGCGCCCGGGACAGGGGCGGAACTGAAGCTTTCTTT